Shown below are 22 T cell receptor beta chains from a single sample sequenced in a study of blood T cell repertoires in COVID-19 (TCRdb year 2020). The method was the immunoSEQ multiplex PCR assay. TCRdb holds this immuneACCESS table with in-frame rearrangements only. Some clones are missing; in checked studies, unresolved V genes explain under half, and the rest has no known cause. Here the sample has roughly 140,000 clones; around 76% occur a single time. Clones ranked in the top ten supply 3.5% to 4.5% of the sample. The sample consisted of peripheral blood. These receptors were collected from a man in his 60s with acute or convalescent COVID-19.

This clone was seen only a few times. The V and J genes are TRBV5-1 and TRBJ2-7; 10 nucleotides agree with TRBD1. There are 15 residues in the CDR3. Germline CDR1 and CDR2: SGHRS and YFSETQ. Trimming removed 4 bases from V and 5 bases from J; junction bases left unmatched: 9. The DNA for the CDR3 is TGCGCCAGCAGCACGGACGGACAGGGGGTCCACGAGCAGTACTTC. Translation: CASSTDGQGVHEQYF.

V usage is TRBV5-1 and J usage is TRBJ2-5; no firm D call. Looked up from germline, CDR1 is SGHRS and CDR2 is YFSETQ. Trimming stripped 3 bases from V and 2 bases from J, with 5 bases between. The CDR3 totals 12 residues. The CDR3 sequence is CASSYQQETQYF. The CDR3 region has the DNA TGCGCCAGCAGCTACCAGCAAGAGACCCAGTACTTC.

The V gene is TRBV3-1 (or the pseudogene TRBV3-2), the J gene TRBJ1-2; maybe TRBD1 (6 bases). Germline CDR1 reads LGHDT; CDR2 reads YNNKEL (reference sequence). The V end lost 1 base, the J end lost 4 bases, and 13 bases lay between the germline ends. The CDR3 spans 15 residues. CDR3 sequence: CASSQVSGVGYGYTF. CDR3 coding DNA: TGTGCCAGCAGCCAAGTGTCAGGGGTAGGCTATGGCTACACCTTC.

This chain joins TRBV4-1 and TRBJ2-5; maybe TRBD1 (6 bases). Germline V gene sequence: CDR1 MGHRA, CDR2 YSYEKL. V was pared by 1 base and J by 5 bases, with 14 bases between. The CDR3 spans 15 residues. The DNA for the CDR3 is TGCGCCAGCAGCCAAGGCGCCAGGGGAAAGGAGACCCAGTACTTC. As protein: CASSQGARGKETQYF.

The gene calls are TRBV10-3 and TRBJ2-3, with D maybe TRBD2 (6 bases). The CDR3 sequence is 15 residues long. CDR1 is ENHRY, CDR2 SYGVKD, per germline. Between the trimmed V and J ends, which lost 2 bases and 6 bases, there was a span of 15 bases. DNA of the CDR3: TGTGCCATCAGTGAGGGGAGGACGGTGGGGGATACGCAGTATTTT. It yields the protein CAISEGRTVGDTQYF.

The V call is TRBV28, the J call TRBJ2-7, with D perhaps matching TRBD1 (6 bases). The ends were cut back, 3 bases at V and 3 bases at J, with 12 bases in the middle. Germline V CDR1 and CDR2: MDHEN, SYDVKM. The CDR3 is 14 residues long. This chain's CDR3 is CASSFHGQIYEQYF. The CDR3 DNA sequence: TGTGCCAGCAGTTTCCACGGACAGATCTACGAGCAGTACTTC.

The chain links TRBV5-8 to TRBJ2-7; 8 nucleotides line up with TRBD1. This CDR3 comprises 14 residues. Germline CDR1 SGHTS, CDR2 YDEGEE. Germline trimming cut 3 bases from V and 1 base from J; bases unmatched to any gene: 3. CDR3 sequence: CASSSRGRSYEQYF. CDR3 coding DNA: TGTGCCAGCAGCTCCAGGGGGCGGTCCTACGAGCAGTACTTC.

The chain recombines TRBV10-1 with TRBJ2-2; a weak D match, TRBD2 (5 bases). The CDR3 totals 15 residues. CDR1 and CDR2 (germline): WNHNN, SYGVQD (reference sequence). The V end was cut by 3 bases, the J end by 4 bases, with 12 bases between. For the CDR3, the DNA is TGCGCCAGCAGTGATTCGGGAATTGGCACCGGGGAGCTGTTTTTT. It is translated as CASSDSGIGTGELFF.

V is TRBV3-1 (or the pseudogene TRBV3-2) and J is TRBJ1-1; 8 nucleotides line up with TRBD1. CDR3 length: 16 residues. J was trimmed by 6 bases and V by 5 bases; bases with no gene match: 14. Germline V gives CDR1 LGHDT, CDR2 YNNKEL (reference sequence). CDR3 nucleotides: TGTGCCAGCAGCACCGGACAGGGTGATGGGAGGGCTGAAGCTTTCTTT. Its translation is CASSTGQGDGRAEAFF.

CDR3 residues: CASSPGGGTYEQYF. DNA for the CDR3: TGTGCCAGTAGTCCGGGGGGAGGGACCTACGAGCAGTACTTC. The chain employs TRBV19 and TRBJ2-7; 7 bases are a match to TRBD2. The V gene's germline CDR1 is LNHDA and CDR2 SQIVND (reference sequence). This CDR3 spans 14 amino acids. Trimming removed 5 bases from V and 2 bases from J; junction bases left unmatched: 6.

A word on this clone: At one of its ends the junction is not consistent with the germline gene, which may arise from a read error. CDR3 region: CATSDRQGASHEQYF. CDR3 sequence (DNA): TGTGCCACCAGTGATCGTCAGGGGGCCTCCCACGAGCAGTACTTC. This sequence joins TRBV24-1 and TRBJ2-7; 8 nucleotides match TRBD1. The CDR3 covers 15 residues. Looked up from germline, CDR1 is KGHDR and CDR2 is SFDVKD.

Here the CDR3 reads CASSLSGSSYNEQFF. For the CDR3, the DNA is TGTGCCAGCAGCCTTAGCGGGAGCTCCTACAATGAGCAGTTCTTC. The chain combines TRBV7-6 with TRBJ2-1; 9 bases match TRBD2. Per the germline V gene, CDR1 is SGHVS and CDR2 is FNYEAQ. This CDR3 has 15 residues. Germline trimming cut 5 bases from V and 0 bases from J; bases unmatched to any gene: 2.

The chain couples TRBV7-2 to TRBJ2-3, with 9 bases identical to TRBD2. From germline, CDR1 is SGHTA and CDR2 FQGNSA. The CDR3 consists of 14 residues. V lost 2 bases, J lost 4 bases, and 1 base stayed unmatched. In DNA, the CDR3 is TGTGCCAGCAGCTTACGACTAGCGGCAGATACGCAGTATTTT. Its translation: CASSLRLAADTQYF.

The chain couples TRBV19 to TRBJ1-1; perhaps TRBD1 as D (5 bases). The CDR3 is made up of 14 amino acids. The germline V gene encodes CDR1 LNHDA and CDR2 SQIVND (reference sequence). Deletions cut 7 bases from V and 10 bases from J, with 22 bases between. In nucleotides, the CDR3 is TGTGCCAGTACCACCCCGGGGGGAAGCCTAGGAGCTTTCTTT. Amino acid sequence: CASTTPGGSLGAFF.

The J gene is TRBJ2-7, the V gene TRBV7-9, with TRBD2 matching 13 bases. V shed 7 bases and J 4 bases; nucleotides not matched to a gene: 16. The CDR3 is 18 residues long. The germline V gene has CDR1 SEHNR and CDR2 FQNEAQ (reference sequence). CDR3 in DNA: TGTGCCAGCACCTCGGAGGTGACTAGCGGGAGGACGGTATACGAGCAGTACTTC. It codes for CASTSEVTSGRTVYEQYF.

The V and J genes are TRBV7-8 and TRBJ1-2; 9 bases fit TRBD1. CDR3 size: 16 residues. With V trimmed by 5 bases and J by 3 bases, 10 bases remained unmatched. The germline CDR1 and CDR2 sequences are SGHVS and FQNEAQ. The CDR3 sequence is CASSINPGQGDYGYTF. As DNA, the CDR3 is TGTGCCAGCAGCATAAACCCGGGACAGGGAGACTATGGCTACACCTTC.

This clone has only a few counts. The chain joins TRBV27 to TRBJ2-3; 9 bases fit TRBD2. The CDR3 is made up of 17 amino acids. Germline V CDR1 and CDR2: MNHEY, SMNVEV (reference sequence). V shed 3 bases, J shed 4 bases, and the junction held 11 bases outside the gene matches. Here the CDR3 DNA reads TGTGCCAGCAGTTTGGGGGGTGGCGGGAGGGCGCCAGATACGCAGTATTTT. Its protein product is CASSLGGGGRAPDTQYF.

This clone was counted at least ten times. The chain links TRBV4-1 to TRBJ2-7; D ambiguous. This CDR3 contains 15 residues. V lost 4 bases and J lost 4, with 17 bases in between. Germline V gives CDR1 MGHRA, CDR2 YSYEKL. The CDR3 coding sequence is TGCGCCAGCAGCCGGTACGAAGAGTCTGGTTACGAGCAGTACTTC. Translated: CASSRYEESGYEQYF.

The CDR3 loop reads CASSGGQSTDTQYF. The CDR3, as DNA: TGCGCCAGCAGCGGGGGACAGTCCACAGATACGCAGTATTTT. This chain uses TRBV5-1 with TRBJ2-3, with 7 positions matching TRBD1. V shed 4 bases, J shed 2 bases, and the junction held 4 bases outside the gene matches. The germline V gene encodes CDR1 SGHRS and CDR2 YFSETQ. CDR3 length: 14 amino acids. Together with reference TRBV5-1 and TRBJ2-3, the CDR3 gives the full variable domain: KAGVTQTPRYLIKTRGQQVTLSCSPISGHRSVSWYQQTPGQGLQFLFEYFSETQRNKGNFPGRFSGRQFSNSRSEMNVSTLELGDSALYLCASSGGQSTDTQYFGPGTRLTVL.

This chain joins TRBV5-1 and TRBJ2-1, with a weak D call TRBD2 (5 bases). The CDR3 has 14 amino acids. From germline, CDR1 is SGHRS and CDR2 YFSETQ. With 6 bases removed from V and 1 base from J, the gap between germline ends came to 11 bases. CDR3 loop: CASNPAESYNEQFF. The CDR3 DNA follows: TGCGCCAGCAACCCAGCGGAATCCTACAATGAGCAGTTCTTC.

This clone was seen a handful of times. The CDR3 reads CASSLSGQGSNQPQHF. CDR3 sequence (DNA): TGTGCCAGCAGTTTAAGTGGGCAGGGGAGCAATCAGCCCCAGCATTTT. The chain combines TRBV28 with TRBJ1-5; D perhaps matches TRBD1 (6 bases). In germline, CDR1 is MDHEN, CDR2 SYDVKM. This CDR3 contains 16 residues. The V end lost 2 bases, the J end lost 1 base, and 12 bases lay between the germline ends.

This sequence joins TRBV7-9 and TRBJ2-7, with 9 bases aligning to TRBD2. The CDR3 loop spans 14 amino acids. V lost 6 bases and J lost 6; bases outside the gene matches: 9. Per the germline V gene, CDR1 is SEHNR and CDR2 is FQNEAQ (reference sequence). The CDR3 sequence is CASSSLAGLGEQYF. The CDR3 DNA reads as TGTGCCAGCAGTTCCCTAGCGGGATTAGGCGAGCAGTACTTC. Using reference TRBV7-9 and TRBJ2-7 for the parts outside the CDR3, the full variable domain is DTGVSQNPRHKITKRGQNVTFRCDPISEHNRLYWYRQTLGQGPEFLTYFQNEAQLEKSRLLSDRFSAERPKGSFSTLEIQRTEQGDSAMYLCASSSLAGLGEQYFGPGTRLTVT.